The 14 T cell receptor beta chains listed next were all sequenced from one sample in a study of glioma-infiltrating T cells listed by TCRdb under 2016. The instrument given in TCRdb is Illumina MiSeq. The iRepertoire nested amplicon-rescue multiplex PCR (arm-PCR) platform was used to amplify TCR alpha and beta CDR3 regions from RNA. TCRdb trimmed public reads at Q25 via fastp, called clones via MiXCR and kept in-frame beta chains. CDR3 protein sequences are deduplicated, and each keeps its most common genes and DNA. The sample table holds under 150,000 distinct CDR3 sequences, of which more than 20% were seen once. The ten largest clones take up 25% to 30% of the sample. Material for sequencing was glioma tissue, nonneoplastic brain tissue, or PBMCs (not recorded which). The receptors here all came from a human donor with low-grade glioma or glioblastoma, undergoing nonglioma brain surgery, or in good health (not recorded which).

The chain joins TRBV20-1 to TRBJ2-1; 8 bases line up with TRBD2. The CDR3 is 15 amino acids. Germline loops: CDR1 DFQATT, CDR2 SNEGSKA (reference sequence). The J segment lost 5 bases and the V segment lost 3 bases, leaving 9 bases of the junction unmatched. CDR3 region: CSARQRGFVDNEQFF. CDR3 nucleotide sequence: TGCAGTGCTAGGCAGCGGGGGTTTGTGGACAATGAGCAGTTCTTC.

This clonotype came up many times. The chain uses TRBV20-1 and TRBJ2-5; no definite D call. Germline-derived CDR1 and CDR2 are DFQATT and SNEGSKA (reference sequence). This CDR3 contains 11 residues. The V gene lost 5 bases and the J gene lost 5 bases, with 9 bases spanning the gap. CDR3 in amino acids: CSAPIGETQYF. CDR3 coding DNA: TGCAGTGCTCCGATTGGGGAGACCCAGTACTTC.

For this clonotype: A much more abundant neighbour one base away suggests this may be a read error. The J gene is TRBJ2-3, the V gene TRBV20-1; the match to TRBD2 covers 9 bases. The CDR3 contains 15 residues. The germline CDR1 and CDR2 sequences are DFQATT and SNEGSKA (reference sequence). V was clipped by 5 bases and J by 3 bases; unmatched bases: 9. This chain's CDR3 is CSAPLGTSITDTQYF. CDR3 DNA sequence: TGCAGTGCTCCTCTAGGGACTAGCATAACAGATACGCAGTATTTT.

V gene TRBV29-1 combines with J gene TRBJ2-5, with D possibly being TRBD2 (6 bases). There are 14 residues in the CDR3. The V and J ends lost 7 bases and 3 bases respectively, with 18 bases between them. The V gene's germline CDR1 is SQVTM and CDR2 ANQGSEA. CDR3 amino acids: CSGRVPGRKETQYF. The CDR3 region has the DNA TGCAGCGGTCGGGTCCCAGGGAGGAAAGAGACCCAGTACTTC.

The chain carries TRBV12-3 or TRBV12-4 and TRBJ2-3, with 9 nucleotides matching TRBD1. The CDR3 totals 15 residues. Germline trimming cut 9 bases from V and 3 bases from J; bases unmatched to any gene: 10. CDR3 sequence reads: CASKTDRGGTDTQYF. The DNA for the CDR3 is TGTGCCAGTAAAACCGACAGGGGGGGAACAGATACGCAGTATTTT.

The table lists this clonotype with many counts. The chain combines TRBV7-9 with TRBJ2-7; 9 bases align to TRBD1. The CDR3 sequence is 14 residues long. Germline-derived CDR1 and CDR2 are SEHNR and FQNEAQ (reference sequence). Germline trimming cut 3 bases from V and 6 bases from J; bases unmatched to any gene: 6. CDR3 nucleotide sequence: TGTGCCAGCAGCTTTCTGGGACAGGGAGGCGAGCAGTACGTC. This gives the protein CASSFLGQGGEQYV.

Details on this clonotype: A much larger clone differs from this one at a single base, so this may be a read error. The chain combines TRBV28 with TRBJ1-5, with D possibly being TRBD1 (6 bases). Per germline, CDR1 MDHEN and CDR2 SYDVKM. The ends were cut back, 5 bases at V and 4 bases at J, with 12 bases in the middle. The CDR3 runs 14 residues. CDR3 coding DNA: TGTGCCAGCAGTATTGTACAGGGAAATCAGCCCCAGCATTTT. Translated, it gives CASSIVQGNQPQHF.

This clonotype was recorded many times. The chain carries TRBV6-1 and TRBJ2-1; D perhaps matches TRBD1 (5 bases). CDR3 length: 14 amino acids. V lost 4 bases and J 5 bases, leaving 12 bases between the germline ends. Looked up from germline, CDR1 is MNHNS and CDR2 is SASEGT. DNA for the CDR3: TGTGCCAGCAGTGTGACAGAGACGCACAATGAGCAGTTCTTC. Translated, it gives CASSVTETHNEQFF.

DNA for the CDR3: TGCAGTGCTAGAGATCTCTCGGGGTACGCTGGCTACACCTTC. This codes for CSARDLSGYAGYTF. This rearrangement joins TRBV20-1 to TRBJ1-2; the D is unclear. The V gene's germline CDR1 is DFQATT and CDR2 SNEGSKA (reference sequence). V shed 0 bases and J shed 7 bases, with 15 bases lying between them. The CDR3 extends over 14 amino acids.

There are a few counts of this clonotype. This chain links TRBV3-1 with TRBJ1-2; D possibly corresponds to TRBD1 (6 bases). V was trimmed by 4 bases and J by 4 bases, leaving 13 bases between them. Germline V CDR1 and CDR2: LGHDT, YNNKEL (reference sequence). The CDR3 is 14 amino acids. The CDR3 loop is CASSPGESLYGYTF. The CDR3 DNA is TGTGCCAGCAGCCCAGGGGAGTCCCTCTATGGCTACACCTTC.

This clonotype has at least ten counts. The V call is TRBV7-9, the J call TRBJ2-1, with D perhaps matching TRBD1 (6 bases). The CDR3 runs to 14 residues. Trimming shortened V by 5 bases and J by 3 bases, and 11 bases separated the two germline ends. Germline assignment: CDR1 SEHNR and CDR2 FQNEAQ (reference sequence). The CDR3: CASSPDSVYNEQFF. DNA of the CDR3: TGTGCCAGCAGCCCGGACAGCGTCTACAATGAGCAGTTCTTC.

The chain links TRBV10-3 to TRBJ2-3, with D unclear. The CDR3 loop spans 13 amino acids. Looked up from germline, CDR1 is ENHRY and CDR2 is SYGVKD. With 1 base removed from V and 3 bases from J, the gap between germline ends came to 5 bases. The CDR3 sequence is CAISEFRTDTQYF. The CDR3 DNA reads as TGTGCCATCAGTGAGTTCAGAACAGATACGCAGTATTTT.

The sample holds a few counts of this clonotype. A junction end diverges from the germline sequence, so it may reflect a read error. The chain has TRBV18 and TRBJ2-1; no clear D. This CDR3 is 11 amino acids long. CDR1 and CDR2 from the germline V gene are KGHSH and LQKENI. The CDR3 DNA is TGTGCCAGCTCCCCACCGGGTGAGCAGTTCTTC. Its protein is CASSPPGEQFF.

This chain links TRBV18 with TRBJ2-3; D is perhaps TRBD1 (6 bases). V lost 6 bases and J 0 bases, leaving 16 bases between the germline ends. Looked up from germline, CDR1 is KGHSH and CDR2 is LQKENI. The CDR3 has 16 amino acids. The DNA of the CDR3 is TGTGCCAGCTCCCGCATGGACAGCTCTAGCACAGATACGCAGTATTTT. The encoded protein is CASSRMDSSSTDTQYF.